The 20 T cell receptor beta chains given below trace back to one sample, sequenced in a study of T cell clonality in common variable immunodeficiency. Clones were read by immunoSEQ multiplex PCR, and TCRdb kept only the in-frame ones, dropping some. Singletons are absent from the sample, which has 30,000 to 45,000 clones. The specimen sequenced was peripheral blood mononuclear cells. These receptors were taken from a person between 18 and 75 years old in good health.

As to this clone: The missing CDR3 end, 3 residues past where the read stops, is filled in from the germline J gene. This chain connects TRBV7-2 to TRBJ1-2; D remains ambiguous. The CDR3 loop spans 14 amino acids. Germline V lookup: CDR1 SGHTA, CDR2 FQGNSA. Incomplete CDR3 DNA: TGTGCCAGCAGCTTAGGAGGCCTAGCGGGAGAC. It is translated as CASSLGGLAGD. The whole CDR3 reads CASSLGGLAGDYTF.

There are many counts of this clone. The read terminates 3 residues before the CDR3 end, so the remaining end is supplied by the germline J gene. The chain joins TRBV10-3 to TRBJ1-6; D possibly corresponds to TRBD1 (6 bases). Germline-derived CDR1 and CDR2 are ENHRY and SYGVKD. The CDR3 totals 14 residues. V lost 8 bases and J 10 bases, leaving 18 bases between the germline ends. The CDR3 bases that were read are TGTGCCATCTCGGACGGGGGGCTGGGGTCACCC. Protein sequence: CAISDGGLGSP. The whole CDR3 sequence is CAISDGGLGSPLHF.

There are many counts of this clone. The CDR3 extends 3 residues past the end of the read, so its final part is completed from the germline J gene. The chain is built from TRBV20-1 and TRBJ2-7, with a possible D match to TRBD2 (6 bases). Germline V lookup: CDR1 DFQATT, CDR2 SNEGSKA (reference sequence). V was pared by 5 bases and J by 1 base, with 12 bases between. The CDR3 runs 13 residues. Here the CDR3 reads CSASRLVSYEQYF. The DNA read from the CDR3 is TGCAGTGCTTCTAGACTAGTTTCCTACGAG.

This clone was counted ten times or more. The DNA ends 3 residues before the CDR3 does, and the rest of the CDR3 is filled in from the germline J gene. V usage is TRBV19 and J usage is TRBJ2-6; no definite D call. Germline CDR1 is LNHDA and CDR2 is SQIVND (reference sequence). CDR3 size: 15 residues. Trimming took off 7 bases at V and 0 bases at J, with 10 bases between the two ends. The covered CDR3 bases are TGTGCCAGTACCCAGGCCCCCTCTGGGGCCAACGTC. Translated: CASTQAPSGANV. The CDR3 as a whole reads CASTQAPSGANVLTF. Combining the CDR3 with reference TRBV19 and TRBJ2-6 gives the whole variable domain DGGITQSPKYLFRKEGQNVTLSCEQNLNHDAMYWYRQDPGQGLRLIYYSQIVNDFQKGDIAEGYSVSREKKESFPLTVTSAQKNPTAFYLCASTQAPSGANVLTFGAGSRLTVL.

This clone occurred many times. The DNA ends 3 residues before the CDR3 does, and the rest of the CDR3 is filled in from the germline J gene. This rearrangement joins TRBV29-1 to TRBJ1-2; D gene unclear. This CDR3 comprises 13 residues. Germline values: CDR1 SQVTM, CDR2 ANQGSEA. CDR3 DNA, as far as it was read: TGCAGCGTTGAAGACACAGTGGTGAAAGGC. Encoded protein: CSVEDTVVKG. The complete CDR3 reads CSVEDTVVKGYTF.

This clone was detected only a few times. With the read ending 3 residues before the CDR3 end, the germline J gene is used to fill in that end. This rearrangement joins TRBV7-9 to TRBJ1-1, with D possibly being TRBD1 (5 bases). The V gene lost 6 bases and the J gene lost 5 bases, with 13 bases spanning the gap. This CDR3 contains 13 residues. CDR1 is SEHNR and CDR2 is FQNEAQ in the germline V gene (reference sequence). The sequenced part of the CDR3 DNA is TGTGCCAGCAGTTCTCTGGGGGGTACTGAA. Protein product: CASSSLGGTE. The whole CDR3 sequence reads CASSSLGGTEAFF.

This clone was seen at least ten times. CDR3 DNA (partial): TGTGCCAGCGCCGCGGGTAGTGATCAGCCC. Protein: CASAAGSDQP. The complete CDR3 reads CASAAGSDQPQHF. The V and J genes are TRBV2 and TRBJ1-5; D ambiguous. The read ends 3 residues early relative to the CDR3; the germline J gene fills the gap. Germline V CDR1 and CDR2: SNHLY, FYNNEI. Trimming stripped 8 bases from V and 5 bases from J, with 13 bases between. The CDR3 is 13 amino acids.

This clone has ten or more counts. The CDR3 end falls 3 residues outside the read, so it is completed with the germline J gene. The chain employs TRBV2 and TRBJ2-7, with D possibly being TRBD1 (5 bases). Per germline, CDR1 SNHLY and CDR2 FYNNEI. The CDR3 length is 13 residues. The V end was cut by 5 bases, the J end by 6 bases, with 14 bases between. The sequenced CDR3 bases are TGTGCCAGCAGTCAACAAAGACAGCGCGAG. Amino acid sequence: CASSQQRQRE. The full CDR3 protein is CASSQQRQREQYF. The full variable domain, rest sourced from reference TRBV2 and TRBJ2-7, is EPEVTQTPSHQVTQMGQEVILRCVPISNHLYFYWYRQILGQKVEFLVSFYNNEISEKSEIFDDQFSVERPDGSNFTLKIRSTKLEDSAMYFCASSQQRQREQYFGPGTRLTVT.

In its sample, this clone was seen many times. The read falls 3 residues short of the CDR3 end, and the missing part is taken from the germline J gene. The J gene is TRBJ2-3, the V gene TRBV14; maybe TRBD2 (5 bases). Trimming took off 6 bases at V and 6 bases at J, with 13 bases between the two ends. Germline V gene lookup returns CDR1 SGHDN and CDR2 FVKESK. The CDR3 contains 13 residues. The part of the CDR3 DNA that was read is TGTGCCAGCAGGAAGGACTCGCGGGATACG. Translation: CASRKDSRDT. The full CDR3 sequence reads CASRKDSRDTQYF.

The sample holds many counts of this clone. The sequenced CDR3 bases are TGCAGTGCTAGCCCTCCAGCGGGAGGAAAAGGCGAG. Its protein is CSASPPAGGKGE. The entire CDR3 is CSASPPAGGKGEQYF. The chain employs TRBV20-1 and TRBJ2-7, with 9 nucleotides matching TRBD2. The read falls 3 residues short of the CDR3 end, and the missing part is taken from the germline J gene. CDR3 length equals 15 residues. V shed 3 bases and J 6 bases; nucleotides not matched to a gene: 12. CDR1 DFQATT and CDR2 SNEGSKA come from the germline V gene (reference sequence).

This clone was counted many times. The read terminates 3 residues before the CDR3 end, so the remaining end is supplied by the germline J gene. V gene TRBV20-1 combines with J gene TRBJ2-7, with D maybe TRBD1 (5 bases). CDR1 and CDR2 (germline): DFQATT, SNEGSKA (reference sequence). CDR3 size: 13 residues. Trimming cost V 5 bases and J 3 bases, with 14 bases left between them. The CDR3 bases that were read are TGCAGTGCTGACCGCGACAGCAACTACGAG. It yields the protein CSADRDSNYE. In full, the CDR3 is CSADRDSNYEQYF.

This clone was recorded at least ten times. The read finishes 3 residues shy of the CDR3 end, and the germline J gene is used to complete it. The V call is TRBV5-8, the J call TRBJ2-3; a possible D gene is TRBD2 (6 bases). CDR3 length: 14 residues. V was shortened by 6 bases and J by 2 bases, with 13 bases between the two germline ends. Per the germline V gene, CDR1 is SGHTS and CDR2 is YDEGEE. CDR3 DNA, as far as it was read: TGTGCCAGCATCTTAGGGACTCCCACAGATACG. Amino acid sequence: CASILGTPTDT. The complete CDR3 protein is CASILGTPTDTQYF.

This clone was counted ten times or more. The read halts 3 residues ahead of the CDR3 end, with the missing end drawn from the germline J gene. The chain combines TRBV20-1 with TRBJ2-2; 8 nucleotides line up with TRBD1. There are 20 residues in the CDR3. Germline values: CDR1 DFQATT, CDR2 SNEGSKA (reference sequence). Incomplete CDR3 DNA: TGCAGTGCTATCTCGGGGGCAGGGGGCCGCCTAAGCTCTGGGGCCAACGTG. Translating gives CSAISGAGGRLSSGANV. From start to end, the CDR3 is CSAISGAGGRLSSGANVLFF.

This clone has ten or more counts. The read ends 3 residues shy of where the CDR3 ends; the end is completed using the germline J gene. The rearrangement uses TRBV20-1 and TRBJ1-2, with 8 positions matching TRBD1. Germline V CDR1 and CDR2: DFQATT, SNEGSKA (reference sequence). The CDR3 length is 12 residues. The CDR3 DNA, read in part, is TGCAGTGCCACTACAGGGGGTAAAGGC. Protein product: CSATTGGKG. The complete CDR3 reads CSATTGGKGYTF.

This clone was seen at least ten times. Sequencing ends 3 residues short of the CDR3 end; the germline J gene provides the rest. V usage is TRBV5-1 and J usage is TRBJ2-7, with D possibly being TRBD2 (5 bases). Trimming left V 2 bases short and J 2 bases short, with 8 bases between. This CDR3 comprises 13 residues. Germline CDR1 SGHRS, CDR2 YFSETQ. CDR3 bases read: TGCGCCAGCAGCTTCGAGGGTACCTACGAG. Its protein product is CASSFEGTYE. Given in full, the CDR3 is CASSFEGTYEQYF.

By its share, this clone is medium-sized (0.01 to 0.1%). The read finishes 3 residues shy of the CDR3 end, and the germline J gene is used to complete it. V is TRBV20-1 and J is TRBJ2-7, with D unclear. This CDR3 region has 13 residues. Deletions cut 0 bases from V and 3 bases from J, with 9 bases between. Per the germline V gene, CDR1 is DFQATT and CDR2 is SNEGSKA (reference sequence). The chain's CDR3 is CSARDLVGYEQYF. Partial CDR3 DNA: TGCAGTGCTAGAGATCTAGTCGGCTACGAG.

This clone occurred many times. The CDR3 DNA, read in part, is TGTGCCAGCTCAATACAGCAGAATCAGCCC. Its translation: CASSIQQNQP. The complete CDR3 sequence is CASSIQQNQPQHF. The chain employs TRBV18 and TRBJ1-5; D is unresolved. Read sequence stops 3 residues before the CDR3 end, and the germline J gene provides the missing end. Deletions cut 5 bases from V and 4 bases from J, with 9 bases between. This CDR3 comprises 13 residues. CDR1 KGHSH and CDR2 LQKENI come from the germline V gene. Combining the CDR3 with reference TRBV18 and TRBJ1-5 gives the whole variable domain NAGVMQNPRHLVRRRGQEARLRCSPMKGHSHVYWYRQLPEEGLKFMVYLQKENIIDESGMPKERFSAEFPKEGPSILRIQQVVRGDSAAYFCASSIQQNQPQHFGDGTRLSIL.

In its sample, this clone was seen many times. The read finishes 3 residues shy of the CDR3 end, and the germline J gene is used to complete it. V and J are TRBV28 and TRBJ1-1, with 7 bases identical to TRBD1. CDR3 length: 16 amino acids. V shed 5 bases, J shed 1 base, and the junction held 10 bases outside the gene matches. CDR1 and CDR2 from the germline V gene are MDHEN and SYDVKM. Here the CDR3 reads CASSLTRTGSNTEAFF. The CDR3 DNA, read in part, is TGTGCCAGCAGTCTCACACGGACAGGCTCGAACACTGAA.

This clone was counted between two and nine times. The CDR3 extends 3 residues past the end of the read, so its final part is completed from the germline J gene. The chain is built from TRBV2 and TRBJ2-2; D remains unclear. Germline values: CDR1 SNHLY, CDR2 FYNNEI. The CDR3 has 11 amino acids. Trimming shortened V by 7 bases and J by 3 bases, and 3 bases separated the two germline ends. CDR3 amino acids: CASTDTGELFF. The sequenced CDR3 bases are TGTGCCAGCACGGACACCGGGGAG.

Many counts were recorded for this clone. The CDR3 is cut off 3 residues early in the read; its end comes from the germline J gene. The chain joins TRBV7-6 to TRBJ2-5, with D perhaps matching TRBD1 (5 bases). Germline V gene sequence: CDR1 SGHVS, CDR2 FNYEAQ. Trimming took off 1 base at V and 0 bases at J, with 9 bases between the two ends. This CDR3 is built from 15 residues. CDR3 in amino acids: CASSLGDRYQETQYF. Incomplete CDR3 DNA: TGTGCCAGCAGCTTAGGAGACAGATACCAAGAGACC. The whole variable domain, filled in from reference TRBV7-6 and TRBJ2-5, reads GAGVSQSPRYKVTKRGQDVALRCDPISGHVSLYWYRQALGQGPEFLTYFNYEAQQDKSGLPNDRFSAERPEGSISTLTIQRTEQRDSAMYRCASSLGDRYQETQYFGPGTRLLVL.